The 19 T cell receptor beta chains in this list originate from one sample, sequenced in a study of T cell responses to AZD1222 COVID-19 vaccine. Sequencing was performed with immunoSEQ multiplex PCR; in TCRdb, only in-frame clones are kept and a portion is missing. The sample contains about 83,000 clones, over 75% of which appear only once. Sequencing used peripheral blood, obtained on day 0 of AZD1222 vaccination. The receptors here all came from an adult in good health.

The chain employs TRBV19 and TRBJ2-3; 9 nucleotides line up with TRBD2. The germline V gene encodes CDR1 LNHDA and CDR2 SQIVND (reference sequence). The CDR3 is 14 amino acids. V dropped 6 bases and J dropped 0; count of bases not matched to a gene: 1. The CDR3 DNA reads TGTGCCAGTAGGACTAGCGGTAGCACAGATACGCAGTATTTT. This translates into CASRTSGSTDTQYF.

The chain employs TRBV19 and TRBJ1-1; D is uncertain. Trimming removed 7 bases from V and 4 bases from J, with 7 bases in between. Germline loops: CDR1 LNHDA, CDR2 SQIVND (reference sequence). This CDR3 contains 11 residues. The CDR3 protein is CASIVGTEAFF. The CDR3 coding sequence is TGTGCCAGTATAGTAGGCACTGAAGCTTTCTTT.

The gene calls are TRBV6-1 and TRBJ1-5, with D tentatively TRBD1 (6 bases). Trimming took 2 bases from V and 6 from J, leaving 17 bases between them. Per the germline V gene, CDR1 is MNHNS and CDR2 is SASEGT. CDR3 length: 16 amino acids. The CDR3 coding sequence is TGTGCCAGCAGTGAACAGGGGAGGGAGTACGGTCAGCCCCAGCATTTT. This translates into CASSEQGREYGQPQHF.

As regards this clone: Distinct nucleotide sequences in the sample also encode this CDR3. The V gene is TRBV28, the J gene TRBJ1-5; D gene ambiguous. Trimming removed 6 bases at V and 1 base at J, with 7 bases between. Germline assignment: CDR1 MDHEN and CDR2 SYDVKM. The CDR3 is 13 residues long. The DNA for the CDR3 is TGTGCCAGCAGGCTGCAGAGCAATCAGCCCCAGCATTTT. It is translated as CASRLQSNQPQHF.

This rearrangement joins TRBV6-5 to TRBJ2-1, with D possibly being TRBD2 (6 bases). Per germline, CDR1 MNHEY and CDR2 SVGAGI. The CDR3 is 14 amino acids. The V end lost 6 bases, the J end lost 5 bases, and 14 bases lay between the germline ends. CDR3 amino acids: CASRSGLANNEQFF. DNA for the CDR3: TGTGCCAGCAGATCGGGACTCGCTAACAATGAGCAGTTCTTC.

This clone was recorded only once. The CDR3 coding sequence is TGTGCCATCAGTGAGTCGGTTCGGGGCCCACACTCTGGAAACACCATATATTTT. As protein: CAISESVRGPHSGNTIYF. The V gene is TRBV10-3, the J gene TRBJ1-3; a possible D gene is TRBD1 (5 bases). The V end lost 0 bases, the J end lost 0 bases, and 15 bases lay between the germline ends. There are 18 residues in the CDR3. The germline V gene has CDR1 ENHRY and CDR2 SYGVKD.

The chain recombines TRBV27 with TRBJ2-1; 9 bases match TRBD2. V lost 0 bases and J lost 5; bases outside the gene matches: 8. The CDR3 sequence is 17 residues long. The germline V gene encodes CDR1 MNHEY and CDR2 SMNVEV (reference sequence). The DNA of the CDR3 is TGTGCCAGCAGTTTATCGATACGACTAGCGGTCCACAATGAGCAGTTCTTC. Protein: CASSLSIRLAVHNEQFF.

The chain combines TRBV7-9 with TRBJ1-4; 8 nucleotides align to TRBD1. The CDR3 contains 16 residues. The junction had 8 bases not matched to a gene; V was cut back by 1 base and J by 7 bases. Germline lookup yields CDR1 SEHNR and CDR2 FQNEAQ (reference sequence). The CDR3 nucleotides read TGTGCCAGCAGCTTAGATTCATCAGGGGGCCGTGAAAAACTGTTTTTT. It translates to CASSLDSSGGREKLFF.

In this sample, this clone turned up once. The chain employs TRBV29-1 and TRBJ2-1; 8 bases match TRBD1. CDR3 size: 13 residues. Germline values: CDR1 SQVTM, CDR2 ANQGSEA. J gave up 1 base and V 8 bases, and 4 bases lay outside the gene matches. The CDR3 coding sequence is TGCAGCATAAGGACAGGGTCCTACAATGAGCAGTTCTTC. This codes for CSIRTGSYNEQFF.

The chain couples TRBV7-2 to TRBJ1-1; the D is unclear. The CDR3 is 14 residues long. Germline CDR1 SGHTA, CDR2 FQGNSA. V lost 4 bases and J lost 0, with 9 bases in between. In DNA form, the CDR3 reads TGTGCCAGCAGCTCCCGGAGGTTGAACACTGAAGCTTTCTTT. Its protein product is CASSSRRLNTEAFF.

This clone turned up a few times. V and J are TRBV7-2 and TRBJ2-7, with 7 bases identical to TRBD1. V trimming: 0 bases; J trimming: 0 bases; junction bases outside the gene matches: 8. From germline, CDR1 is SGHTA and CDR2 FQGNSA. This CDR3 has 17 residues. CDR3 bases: TGTGCCAGCAGCTTAGCGGGCACCGGGACAGTCTCCTACGAGCAGTACTTC. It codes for CASSLAGTGTVSYEQYF.

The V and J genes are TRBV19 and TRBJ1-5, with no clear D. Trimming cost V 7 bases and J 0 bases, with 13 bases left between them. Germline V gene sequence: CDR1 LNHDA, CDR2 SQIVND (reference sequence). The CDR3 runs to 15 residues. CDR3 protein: CASTFLTASNQPQHF. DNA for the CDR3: TGTGCCAGTACCTTCCTTACAGCTAGCAATCAGCCCCAGCATTTT.

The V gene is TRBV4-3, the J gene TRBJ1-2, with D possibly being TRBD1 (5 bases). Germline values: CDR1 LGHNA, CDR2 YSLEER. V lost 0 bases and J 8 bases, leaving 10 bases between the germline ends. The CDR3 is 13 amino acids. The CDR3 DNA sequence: TGCGCCAGCAGCCAAGAGTCGGGGCTGGGCTACACCTTC. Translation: CASSQESGLGYTF.

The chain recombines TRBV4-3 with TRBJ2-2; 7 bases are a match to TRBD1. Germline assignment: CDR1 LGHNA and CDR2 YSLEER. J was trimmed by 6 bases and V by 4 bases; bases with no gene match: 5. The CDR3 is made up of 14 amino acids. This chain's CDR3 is CASSLTGVAGELFF. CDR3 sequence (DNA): TGCGCCAGCAGCCTTACAGGGGTGGCCGGGGAGCTGTTTTTT.

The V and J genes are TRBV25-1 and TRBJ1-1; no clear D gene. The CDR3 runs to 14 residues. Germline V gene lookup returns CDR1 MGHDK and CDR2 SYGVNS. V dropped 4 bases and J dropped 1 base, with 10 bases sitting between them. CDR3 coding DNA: TGTGCCAGCAGTGTGGGGAGTGGGAACACTGAAGCTTTCTTT. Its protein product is CASSVGSGNTEAFF.

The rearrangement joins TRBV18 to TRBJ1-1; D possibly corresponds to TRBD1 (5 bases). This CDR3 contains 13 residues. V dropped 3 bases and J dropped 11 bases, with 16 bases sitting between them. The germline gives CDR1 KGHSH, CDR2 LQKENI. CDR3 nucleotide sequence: TGTGCCAGCTCACCTCAGGGCGGTTCGGGGGCTTTCTTT. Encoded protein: CASSPQGGSGAFF.

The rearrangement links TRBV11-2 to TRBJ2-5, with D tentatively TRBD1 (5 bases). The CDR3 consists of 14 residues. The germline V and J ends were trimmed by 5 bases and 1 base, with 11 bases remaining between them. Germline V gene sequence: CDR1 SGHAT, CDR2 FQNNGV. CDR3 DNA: TGTGCCAGCAGCCAGACAGCCTTCCAAGAGACCCAGTACTTC. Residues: CASSQTAFQETQYF. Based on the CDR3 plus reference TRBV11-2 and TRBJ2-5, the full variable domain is EAGVAQSPRYKIIEKRQSVAFWCNPISGHATLYWYQQILGQGPKLLIQFQNNGVVDDSQLPKDRFSAERLKGVDSTLKIQPAKLEDSAVYLCASSQTAFQETQYFGPGTRLLVL.

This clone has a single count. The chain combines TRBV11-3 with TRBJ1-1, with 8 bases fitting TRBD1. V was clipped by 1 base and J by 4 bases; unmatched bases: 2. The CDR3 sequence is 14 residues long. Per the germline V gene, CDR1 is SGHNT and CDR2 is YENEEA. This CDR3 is CASSLGTGPTEAFF. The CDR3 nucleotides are TGTGCCAGCAGCTTAGGGACAGGGCCCACTGAAGCTTTCTTT. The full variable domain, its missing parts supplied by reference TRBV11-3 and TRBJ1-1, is EAGVVQSPRYKIIEKKQPVAFWCNPISGHNTLYWYLQNLGQGPELLIRYENEEAVDDSQLPKDRFSAERLKGVDSTLKIQPAELGDSAVYLCASSLGTGPTEAFFGQGTRLTVV.

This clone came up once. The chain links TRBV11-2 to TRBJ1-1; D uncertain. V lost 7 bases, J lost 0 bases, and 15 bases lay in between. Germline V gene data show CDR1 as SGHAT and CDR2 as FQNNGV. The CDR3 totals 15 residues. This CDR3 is CASTPSSGLNTEAFF. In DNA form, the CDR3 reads TGTGCCAGCACCCCATCGTCTGGGCTGAACACTGAAGCTTTCTTT. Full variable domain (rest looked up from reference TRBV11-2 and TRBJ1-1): EAGVAQSPRYKIIEKRQSVAFWCNPISGHATLYWYQQILGQGPKLLIQFQNNGVVDDSQLPKDRFSAERLKGVDSTLKIQPAKLEDSAVYLCASTPSSGLNTEAFFGQGTRLTVV.